A selection of T cell receptor beta chains follows, all from one sample in a study of blood T cell repertoires in COVID-19. Clones were read by immunoSEQ multiplex PCR, and TCRdb kept only the in-frame ones, dropping some. This sample has roughly 200,000 clones, with 65% to 90% found just once. The sequenced material came from PBMCs or T cells enriched from blood (not recorded which). These receptors originate from a man between 35 and 55 years old who had recovered from COVID-19. Both conserved end residues are part of each CDR3. A D gene is named only where the DNA matches it firmly. Only part of the rows carry a size: once, few, many, or a class if the clone is expanded.

CDR3 DNA | CDR3 protein | clone size | J gene | D gene | V gene
TGTGCCAGCTCCCCGTCGAGGGACACTGAAGCTTTCTTT | CASSPSRDTEAFF | . | TRBJ1-1 | . | TRBV18
TGTGCCAGCAGGGGCGGCTGGACAGGGCCCCAAGAGACCCAGTACTTC | CASRGGWTGPQETQYF | . | TRBJ2-5 | TRBD1 | TRBV5-4
TGCAGCGCTCGGTCCCTTCTCACAGATACGCAGTATTTT | CSARSLLTDTQYF | . | TRBJ2-3 | . | TRBV29-1
TGTGCCAGCGGTAGACTAGCGGGAGCTTACGAGCAGTACTTC | CASGRLAGAYEQYF | . | TRBJ2-7 | TRBD2 | TRBV2
TGTGCCAGCAGCTTAGGGGGGACTTCTGAGGCTTTCTTT | CASSLGGTSEAFF | . | TRBJ1-1 | . | TRBV7-9
TGTGCCCCAAATCCCAGCGGGAGCTCCCCCGGGGAGCTGTTTTTT | CAPNPSGSSPGELFF | . | TRBJ2-2 | TRBD2 | TRBV24-1
TGTGCCAGCAGCTTAGCGGGTAGAGGGGGCGATGAGCAGTTCTTC | CASSLAGRGGDEQFF | . | TRBJ2-1 | TRBD1 | TRBV7-8
TGTGCCAGCAGTTTGTGGGACAGCCACATAGAGACCCAGTACTTC | CASSLWDSHIETQYF | . | TRBJ2-5 | TRBD1 | TRBV27
TGTGCCTGGAGTTCCTACTCTGAAAACACCATATATTTT | CAWSSYSENTIYF | few | TRBJ1-3 | . | TRBV30
TGTGCCAGCAGCCAGTCGGACAGGGACCTTTTCGGCTACACCTTC | CASSQSDRDLFGYTF | . | TRBJ1-2 | TRBD1 | TRBV3-1/TRBV3-2
TGTGCCAGCAGCAAAGCTCTACAGGGGATGAACACTGAAGCTTTCTTT | CASSKALQGMNTEAFF | . | TRBJ1-1 | . | TRBV21-1
TGTGCCAGTAGTATAGATCACGGGAGCACAGATACGCAGTATTTT | CASSIDHGSTDTQYF | . | TRBJ2-3 | . | TRBV19
TGTGCCAGCAGCTCGCAGGGGTACGGCTACACCTTC | CASSSQGYGYTF | few | TRBJ1-2 | . | TRBV7-2
TGTGCCAGCAGAACCCGTGGGGGTAGCGGGGGATCCTACGAGCAGTACTTC | CASRTRGGSGGSYEQYF | . | TRBJ2-7 | TRBD2 | TRBV7-8
TGTGCCAGTAGTATAGTGGGTTACCGGGACACTGAAGCTTTCTTT | CASSIVGYRDTEAFF | . | TRBJ1-1 | . | TRBV19
TGCAGTGCGGGCCAAACCCACGAGCAGTACTTC | CSAGQTHEQYF | . | TRBJ2-7 | . | TRBV20-1
TGTGCCAGCAGCCAACCAGGGGGCCAACAGTTCTTC | CASSQPGGQQFF | . | TRBJ2-1 | TRBD1 | TRBV3-1/TRBV3-2
TGTGCCAGCAGCTTAGGAAGACCGGGACAGGGGGCTACGGGCGGTCGGTTCTTC | CASSLGRPGQGATGGRFF | . | TRBJ2-1 | TRBD1 | TRBV7-9
TGTGCCAGCAGTGAACAGACTGGAAACACCATATATTTT | CASSEQTGNTIYF | . | TRBJ1-3 | . | TRBV2
TGCAGCGGAGAGGGCAGGGGTTCCTACAATGAGCAGTTCTTC | CSGEGRGSYNEQFF | . | TRBJ2-1 | . | TRBV29-1
TGTGCCAGCAGCTCGTCCGGGACAGCCTCTGGAAACACCATATATTTT | CASSSSGTASGNTIYF | . | TRBJ1-3 | TRBD1 | TRBV7-6
TGCAGCGTTGAGGGGGGTGGGGACACTGAAGCTTTCTTT | CSVEGGGDTEAFF | . | TRBJ1-1 | . | TRBV29-1
TGCGCCAGCAGCTCCCAGGGTGCTAGCGACCAAGAGACCCAGTACTTC | CASSSQGASDQETQYF | . | TRBJ2-5 | . | TRBV5-1
TGTGCCAGCACTCGTTATGGGACAGGGAAATTGGATACGCAGTATTTT | CASTRYGTGKLDTQYF | . | TRBJ2-3 | TRBD1 | TRBV9
TGTGCCAGCAGCTCGGACAGGGGCGGGAATGAGCAGTTCTTC | CASSSDRGGNEQFF | . | TRBJ2-1 | TRBD1 | TRBV5-4